This TCR beta chain originates from a study of spatial heterogeneity in lung cancer. Every molecule of TCR cDNA had its own unique molecular identifier. TCRdb independently ran MiXCR on the 5' RACE reads; one entry per CDR3 protein. Of over 70,000 distinct CDR3 sequences in the sample, roughly 8.9% were seen once. Time point specified: blood at routine non-recurrence follow-up after resection. This clonotype turned up a few times. Trimming took 2 bases from V and 1 from J, leaving 21 bases between them. Germline V gene data show CDR1 as MNHEY and CDR2 as SVGEGT. CDR3 length equals 19 residues. This rearrangement joins TRBV6-2 or TRBV6-3 to TRBJ2-4; D is perhaps TRBD1 (5 bases). The receptor's source is a female donor with early-stage non-small cell lung cancer. This sample comprised PBMCs, obtained at follow-up. CDR3 DNA sequence: TGTGCCAGCAGTTACGCAGGGCGGCGGTATTTTTCGGCCAAAAACATTCAGTACTTC. Translated, it gives CASSYAGRRYFSAKNIQYF.